The source of this TCR beta chain is a study of blood T cell repertoires in COVID-19. Study-level information: The United States, Italy and Spain were the sources of the acute and convalescent COVID-19 samples.

Trimming cost V 9 bases and J 4 bases, with 21 bases left between them. The germline V gene has CDR1 KGHDR and CDR2 SFDVKD. The CDR3 length is 15 residues. Assay: immunoSEQ multiplex PCR; the TCRdb copy retains only in-frame clones and omits some. The table records about 120,000 clones, roughly 74% of them present only once. Source material: peripheral blood. The receptor comes from a man aged 60 to 69 with acute or convalescent COVID-19. The chain is built from TRBV24-1 and TRBJ2-7; D perhaps matches TRBD1 (6 bases). CDR3 protein: CATPWDKLLRYEQYF. CDR3 nucleotides: TGTGCCACCCCGTGGGACAAGCTTTTGAGGTACGAGCAGTACTTC.